A single sample gave rise to the 9 T cell receptor beta chains below, sequenced in a study of CD8+CD57+ T cells in acquired aplastic anemia. The authors sequenced patients whose flow cytometry had shown CD8+CD57+ cell expansion. Investigators profiled TCR beta VDJ and CDR3 from genomic DNA template. TCRdb fed the reads into MiXCR, producing one record per CDR3 protein. The sample consists of fewer than 300,000 distinct CDR3 sequences, approximately 82% of them appearing once. Specimen: sorted CD4+, CD8+, or CD8+CD57+ T cells (not recorded which) from PBMCs. Source of these receptors: a human donor with aplastic anemia.

About this clonotype itself: Sequence at one end of the junction differs from germline and may be a read error. The chain links TRBV10-3 to TRBJ1-5; no clear D gene. From germline, CDR1 is ENHRY and CDR2 SYGVKD. The CDR3 is 15 amino acids. The CDR3 reads CASSRHIEGRQPQHF. The CDR3 bases are TGTGCCAGCAGTAGACACATAGAAGGGCGTCAGCCCCAGCATTTT.

This clonotype was recorded only once. The chain couples TRBV6-6 to TRBJ2-7; tentatively, D is TRBD1 (6 bases). The V end lost 7 bases, the J end lost 4 bases, and 14 bases lay between the germline ends. The CDR3 is 13 amino acids. The germline V gene encodes CDR1 MNHNY and CDR2 SVGAGI (reference sequence). In nucleotides, the CDR3 is TGTGCCAGCACCCCAGGGGAGACTTACGAGCAGTACGTC. This gives the protein CASTPGETYEQYV.

In its sample, this clonotype was seen many times. V gene TRBV24-1 combines with J gene TRBJ2-3; 8 bases agree with TRBD1. Germline CDR1 is KGHDR and CDR2 is SFDVKD. V shed 10 bases, J shed 2 bases, and the junction held 4 bases outside the gene matches. The CDR3 sequence is 13 residues long. This CDR3 reads CATGQANTDTQYF. The CDR3 DNA reads TGTGCCACGGGACAGGCTAACACAGATACGCAGTATTTT.

This clonotype showed up just once. This chain connects TRBV19 to TRBJ1-2; D may be TRBD1 (6 bases). This CDR3 contains 14 residues. The germline V gene encodes CDR1 LNHDA and CDR2 SQIVND (reference sequence). V was cut by 5 bases and J by 4 bases, with 14 bases left in between. CDR3 residues: CASSPGTRLYGYTF. Here the CDR3 DNA reads TGTGCCAGTAGTCCCGGGACACGTCTCTATGGCTACACCTTC.

This clonotype turned up a few times. The rearrangement links TRBV2 to TRBJ1-6; unclear D gene. The length of the CDR3 is 13 residues. The germline gives CDR1 SNHLY, CDR2 FYNNEI. The V end lost 3 bases, the J end lost 8 bases, and 8 bases lay between the germline ends. CDR3 sequence reads: CASSDRADSPLHF. As DNA, the CDR3 is TGTGCCAGCAGTGATAGGGCTGATTCACCCCTCCACTTT.

Comments on this clonotype: Because the CDR3's place on the DNA is in doubt, the DNA is left out and the CDR3 is given as listed by TCRdb. This rearrangement joins TRBV7-9 to TRBJ2-3; TRBD2 is taken as the D call from the table, unchecked against the DNA. The length of the CDR3 is 14 amino acids, counting both ends. Germline assignment: CDR1 SEHNR and CDR2 FQNEAQ (reference sequence). The CDR3 loop is CARTGGAPRAVLRF.

A note on this clonotype: A much larger clone sits a single nucleotide away, making a read error possible. The J gene is TRBJ2-5, the V gene TRBV5-5; tentative D call: TRBD1 (5 bases). Trimming pared 0 bases from V and 1 base from J, leaving 7 bases between. The CDR3 is made up of 14 amino acids. In germline, CDR1 is SGHKS, CDR2 YYEKEE (reference sequence). The CDR3 is CASSLDRSQETQYF. The CDR3 DNA is TGTGCCAGCAGCTTGGACAGGAGCCAAGAGACCCAGTACTTC.

The rearrangement uses TRBV7-6 and TRBJ2-1; no reliable D call. From germline, CDR1 is SGHVS and CDR2 FNYEAQ. Trimming left V 3 bases short and J 10 bases short, with 22 bases between. The CDR3 sequence is 16 residues long. This CDR3 reads CASSFQRGADTQEQFF. The CDR3 DNA is TGTGCCAGCAGCTTTCAGAGAGGCGCCGATACCCAGGAGCAGTTCTTC.

About this clonotype itself: A much larger clone is a single base away; this may be a read error. Because the CDR3's place on the DNA is in doubt, the DNA is left out and the CDR3 is given as listed by TCRdb. V and J are TRBV7-9 and TRBJ1-2; the table's D call, TRBD1, was not checked against the DNA. Looked up from germline, CDR1 is SEHNR and CDR2 is FQNEAQ (reference sequence). A total of 16 residues make up the CDR3, ends included. This CDR3 reads CAGQVARETQYFGYTF.